These T cell receptor beta chains were read from a single sample in a study of T cell changes during pregnancy in multiple sclerosis. The protocol was immunoSEQ multiplex PCR, while the TCRdb copy is restricted to in-frame clones and leaves out a portion. The sample consists of about 69,000 clones, 75% to 95% of them appearing once. This material consisted of CD4+ T cells from peripheral blood mononuclear cells, taken in the third trimester of pregnancy. All receptors come from a female donor in good health, enrolled as a control in a pregnancy study. Both conserved end residues are part of each CDR3. D genes are given only for firm matches. Some rows mark clone size as missing; the rest say once, few, many or name a class of expanded clone.

clone size	V gene	D gene	J gene	CDR3 DNA	CDR3 protein
NA	TRBV6-6	NA	TRBJ1-2	TGTGCCAGCAGTTACCCCGGACTGAACTATGGCTACACCTTC	CASSYPGLNYGYTF
NA	TRBV6-5	NA	TRBJ1-2	TGTGCCAGCAGCCTGACAGGTTCTGCTTTCTATGGCTACACCTTC	CASSLTGSAFYGYTF
NA	TRBV9	TRBD1	TRBJ1-5	TGTGCCAGCAGCGTGACAGGGGGCCAGAATCAGCCCCAGCATTTT	CASSVTGGQNQPQHF
NA	TRBV10-3	NA	TRBJ2-2	TGTGCCATCCCCTCAGGGTCGGCGAACACCGGGGAGCTGTTTTTT	CAIPSGSANTGELFF
NA	TRBV30	NA	TRBJ1-2	TGTGCCTGGAATCGAGATAGCTATGGCTACACCTTC	CAWNRDSYGYTF
once	TRBV5-1	TRBD1	TRBJ2-3	TGCGCCAGCAGCTTGGAGGGACAGCCTAGCACAGATACGCAGTATTTT	CASSLEGQPSTDTQYF
NA	TRBV29-1	NA	TRBJ2-2	TGCAGCGTTGGGAGGAGCACCGGGGAGCTGTTTTTT	CSVGRSTGELFF
NA	TRBV2	TRBD1	TRBJ2-1	TGTGCCAGCAGTCGAGGGGGCGAGTCCTACAATGAGCAGTTCTTC	CASSRGGESYNEQFF
NA	TRBV19	NA	TRBJ1-2	TGTGCCAGTAGTAGTGGGGGGGCTGACTATGGCTACACCTTC	CASSSGGADYGYTF
NA	TRBV7-7	TRBD1	TRBJ2-1	TGTGCCAGCAGTTCGGACAGGGAGTCCTACAATGAGCAGTTCTTC	CASSSDRESYNEQFF
NA	TRBV5-8	NA	TRBJ2-7	TGTGCCAGCAAAGGGAGAACCTACGAGCAGTACTTC	CASKGRTYEQYF
NA	TRBV15	NA	TRBJ2-1	TGTGCCACCGGAATGGACTATTCCGAGCAGTTCTTC	CATGMDYSEQFF
once	TRBV2	NA	TRBJ1-1	TGTGCCAGCAGTCCCCAGGCGGGGAACACTGAAGCTTTCTTT	CASSPQAGNTEAFF
NA	TRBV5-6	TRBD1	TRBJ1-1	TGTGCCAGCAGCCAGAAAGACAGGGGGCAAACTGAAGCTTTCTTT	CASSQKDRGQTEAFF
NA	TRBV27	NA	TRBJ1-4	TGTGCCAGCAGCCCGCACAGGGATAATGAAAAACTGTTTTTT	CASSPHRDNEKLFF
once	TRBV5-8	TRBD1	TRBJ1-1	TGTGCCAGCAGCATCCCAGGGGGCGAAGCTTTCTTT	CASSIPGGEAFF
NA	TRBV30	NA	TRBJ1-1	TGTGCCTGGAGGACCGTCTTAGGGAGGAACACTGAAGCTTTCTTT	CAWRTVLGRNTEAFF